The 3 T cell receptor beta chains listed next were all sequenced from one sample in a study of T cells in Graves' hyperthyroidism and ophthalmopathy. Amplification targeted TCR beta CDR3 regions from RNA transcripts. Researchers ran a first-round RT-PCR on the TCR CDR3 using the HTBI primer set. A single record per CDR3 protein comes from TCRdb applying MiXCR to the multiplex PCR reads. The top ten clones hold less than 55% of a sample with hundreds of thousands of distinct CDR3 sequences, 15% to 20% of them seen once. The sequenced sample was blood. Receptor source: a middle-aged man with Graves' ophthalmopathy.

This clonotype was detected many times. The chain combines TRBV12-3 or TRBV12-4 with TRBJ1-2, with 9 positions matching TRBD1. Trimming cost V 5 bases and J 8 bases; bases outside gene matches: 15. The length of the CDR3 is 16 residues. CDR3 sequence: CASSTRLTGGRFGYTF. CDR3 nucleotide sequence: TGTGCCAGCAGTACCCGCCTGACAGGGGGGAGATTCGGCTACACCTTC.

The CDR3, as DNA: TGCGCCAGCAGCTTGGAGAGGGGGCAGGAGACCCAGTACTTC. Its translation is CASSLERGQETQYF. The rearrangement uses TRBV5-1 and TRBJ2-5, with 7 bases fitting TRBD1. There are 14 residues in the CDR3. Trimming at V came to 0 bases and at J to 5 bases, leaving 4 bases not matched to a gene. Germline CDR1 reads SGHRS; CDR2 reads YFSETQ.

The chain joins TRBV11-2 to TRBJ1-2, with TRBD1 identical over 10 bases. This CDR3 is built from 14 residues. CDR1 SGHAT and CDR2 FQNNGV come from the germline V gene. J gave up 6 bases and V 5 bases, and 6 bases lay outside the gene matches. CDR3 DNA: TGTGCCAGCAGCCGTCCGGACAGGGGGAATGGCTACACCTTC. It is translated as CASSRPDRGNGYTF. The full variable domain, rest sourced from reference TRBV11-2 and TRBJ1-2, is EAGVAQSPRYKIIEKRQSVAFWCNPISGHATLYWYQQILGQGPKLLIQFQNNGVVDDSQLPKDRFSAERLKGVDSTLKIQPAKLEDSAVYLCASSRPDRGNGYTFGSGTRLTVV.